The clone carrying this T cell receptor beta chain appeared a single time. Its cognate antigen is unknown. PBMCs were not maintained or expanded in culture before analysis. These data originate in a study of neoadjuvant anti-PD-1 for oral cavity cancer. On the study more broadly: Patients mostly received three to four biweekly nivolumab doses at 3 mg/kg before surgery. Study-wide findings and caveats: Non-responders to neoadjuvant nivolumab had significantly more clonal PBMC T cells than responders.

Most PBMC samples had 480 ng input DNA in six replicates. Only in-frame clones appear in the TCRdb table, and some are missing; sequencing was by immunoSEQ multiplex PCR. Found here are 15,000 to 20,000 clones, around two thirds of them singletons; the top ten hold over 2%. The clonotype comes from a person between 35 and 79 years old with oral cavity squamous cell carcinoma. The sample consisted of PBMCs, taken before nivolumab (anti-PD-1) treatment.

In nucleotides, the CDR3 is TGCGCCAGCAGCTTGGCCATCGGCTTTCCTTACGAGCAGTACTTC. This translates into CASSLAIGFPYEQYF. The rearrangement uses TRBV5-1 and TRBJ2-7, with D unclear. CDR3 length: 15 amino acids. Germline CDR1 is SGHRS and CDR2 is YFSETQ. V was pared by 0 bases and J by 4 bases, with 14 bases between.